This is a list of T cell receptor beta chains from one sample in a study of Graves' ophthalmopathy and Graves' hyperthyroidism. TCRdb reanalysed the multiplex PCR reads using MiXCR and keeps one entry per CDR3 protein. The table lists hundreds of thousands of distinct CDR3 sequences, about 20% of them singletons, with around 6.9% in the top ten. Specimen: peripheral blood. These receptors were taken from a woman in her late teens or twenties with stable Graves' hyperthyroidism. Some clones in this sample may be carry-over from other donors' samples. Both conserved end residues are part of each CDR3. The order of the fields is clone size, J gene, V gene, D gene, CDR3 DNA, CDR3 protein. A D gene is named only where the DNA matches it firmly. A clone size is listed for some rows: how often the clone was seen (once, few, many), or a class if it is expanded.

>NA|TRBJ2-7|TRBV7-2|NA
TGTGCCAGCAGCTTGGTCGGGGGACGACAGTACGAGCAGTACTTC
CASSLVGGRQYEQYF
>many|TRBJ1-1|TRBV28|TRBD1
TGTGCCGGACAGGGGCCGATGAACACTGAAGCTTTCTTT
CAGQGPMNTEAFF
>many|TRBJ1-5|TRBV20-1|NA
TGCAGTGCTAGTTCGTCGGGTCAGCCCCAGCATTTT
CSASSSGQPQHF
>many|TRBJ2-5|TRBV4-1|TRBD2
TGCGCCAGCAGCCAATCGCCTAGCGGGGGTGAGACCCAGTACTTC
CASSQSPSGGETQYF
>many|TRBJ2-7|TRBV28|TRBD1
TGTGCCAGCAGTCGGGACAGGGGGTGGGAGCAGTACTTC
CASSRDRGWEQYF
>many|TRBJ1-1|TRBV5-1|TRBD1
TGCGCCAGCAGCGAAGGAACAGGGGGTACTGAAGCTTTCTTT
CASSEGTGGTEAFF
>many|TRBJ1-1|TRBV7-2|NA
TGTGCCAGCAGCTCATGGTTGGGCAACACTGAAGCTTTCTTT
CASSSWLGNTEAFF
>NA|TRBJ2-7|TRBV18|NA
TGTGCCAGCTCACCACCAGGTCTGTTCTCCTACGAGCAGTACTTC
CASSPPGLFSYEQYF
>NA|TRBJ1-1|TRBV12-3/TRBV12-4|TRBD1
TGTGCCAGCAGACCCGCCCCCGACAGGGGACGAACTGAAGCTTTCTTT
CASRPAPDRGRTEAFF
>many|TRBJ2-7|TRBV15|TRBD1
TGTGCCACCAGCAGCCACCCTGCGGACAGGGAGGCCTACGAGCAGTACTTC
CATSSHPADREAYEQYF
>many|TRBJ1-2|TRBV24-1|NA
TGTGCCACCAGTGATATTTCAGGGGACGGACGATACTATGGCTACACCTTC
CATSDISGDGRYYGYTF
>many|TRBJ1-1|TRBV28|NA
TGTGCCAGCAAAGTGACTTCGAACACTGAAGCTTTCTTT
CASKVTSNTEAFF
>once|TRBJ2-7|TRBV14|NA
TGTGCCAGCAGCCAGGGGGCGAGGCGCTACGAGCAGTACTTC
CASSQGARRYEQYF
>few|TRBJ1-2|TRBV15|NA
TGTGCCACCTCCAGGGAGGTAGATGGCTACACCTTC
CATSREVDGYTF
>many|TRBJ2-7|TRBV5-1|TRBD1
TGCGCCAGCAGCTCCGATGACAGGGGCATCTCCGAGCAGTACTTC
CASSSDDRGISEQYF
>many|TRBJ2-5|TRBV7-2|NA
TGTGCCAGCAGCTTGGGGGTTAGCAAAGAGACCCAGTACTTC
CASSLGVSKETQYF
>many|TRBJ2-2|TRBV30|TRBD2
TGTGCCTGGAGAGGACTAGCGGGGCTGAACACCGGGGAGCTGTTTTTT
CAWRGLAGLNTGELFF
>few|TRBJ2-2|TRBV9|TRBD2
TGTGCCAGCAGCGTAGGAATTAGCGGGAGATCCACCGGGGAGCTGTTTTTT
CASSVGISGRSTGELFF
>many|TRBJ2-7|TRBV20-1|NA
TGCAGTGCTAGACCTCCGGCCATCGGGTACGAGCAGTACTTC
CSARPPAIGYEQYF
>few|TRBJ2-2|TRBV27|TRBD2
TGTGCCAGCAGTTTAATAGCGGGGGAAACCGGGGAGCTGTTTTTT
CASSLIAGETGELFF
>NA|TRBJ2-5|TRBV7-9|TRBD1
TGTGCCAGCAGCTTAGCACTGACAGGGATGGAGACCCAGTACTTC
CASSLALTGMETQYF
>few|TRBJ2-7|TRBV12-3/TRBV12-4|TRBD2
TGTGCCAGCAGTCCGCTAGCGGGAGCCTCCTACGAGCAGTACTTC
CASSPLAGASYEQYF
>few|TRBJ1-2|TRBV12-3/TRBV12-4|NA
TGTGCCAGCAGTTTTGGTAGGCTCAACTATGGCTACACCTTC
CASSFGRLNYGYTF
>many|TRBJ2-5|TRBV5-5|TRBD2
TGTGCCAGCAGCTTGAGCAGTAGCGGGGCCAGCCAAGAGACCCAGTACTTC
CASSLSSSGASQETQYF
>NA|TRBJ1-1|TRBV18|TRBD1
TGTGCCAGCTGCGACAGGGGAGTGAACACTGAAGCTTTCTTT
CASCDRGVNTEAFF
>NA|TRBJ1-2|TRBV27|NA
TGTGCCAGCATCGCCCCCGTGGGGCCTGGCTACACCTTC
CASIAPVGPGYTF
>many|TRBJ2-2|TRBV7-3|NA
TGTGCCAGCAGCGCCCAGACAGCGAAAAACACCGGGGAGCTGTTTTTT
CASSAQTAKNTGELFF
>NA|TRBJ2-5|TRBV28|TRBD1
TGTGCCAGCAGTTTATGGGACAGGGGAGAGACCCAGTACTTC
CASSLWDRGETQYF
>many|TRBJ1-5|TRBV6-1|TRBD1
TGTGCCAGCAGTGAGAGACAGGGGAGAGGTCAGCCCCAGCATTTT
CASSERQGRGQPQHF
>many|TRBJ2-7|TRBV24-1|NA
TGTGCCACCAGAGACAGTGGAGGCTACGAGCAGTACTTC
CATRDSGGYEQYF
>many|TRBJ2-7|TRBV7-9|TRBD1
TGTGCCACACAGGGGTTCTCCTACGAGCAGTACTTC
CATQGFSYEQYF
>many|TRBJ2-5|TRBV20-1|NA
TGCAGTGCTAGAACGGGTTGGGAGGCCCAGTACTTC
CSARTGWEAQYF
>few|TRBJ2-7|TRBV6-1|NA
TGTGCCAGCAGCACTAAGACAGCCTTCGCGGAGCAGTACTTC
CASSTKTAFAEQYF
>NA|TRBJ1-1|TRBV6-1|NA
TGTGCCAGCAGTAAGACACAGGGAAAGGGCACTGAAGCTTTCTTT
CASSKTQGKGTEAFF
>many|TRBJ2-7|TRBV11-3|TRBD2
TGTGCCAGCAGTTCCCCCCGAGAACTAGCGGTTAGCTCCTACGAGCAGTACTTC
CASSSPRELAVSSYEQYF
>NA|TRBJ1-1|TRBV7-2|NA
TGTGCCAGCAGCAATCTAGCATTCCCTTTCTTT
CASSNLAFPFF
>NA|TRBJ2-7|TRBV29-1|NA
TGCAGCGCCACGGCCTACTACGAGCAGTACTTC
CSATAYYEQYF
>many|TRBJ1-2|TRBV11-2|NA
TGTGCCAGCAGCACCCCTGGACGGACCTCCAGGAGTGGCTACACCTTC
CASSTPGRTSRSGYTF
>many|TRBJ1-2|TRBV27|NA
TGTGCCAGCAGTGTAGGACGGGATGACCTTCGGTCTCACTTC
CASSVGRDDLRSHF
>many|TRBJ1-1|TRBV5-1|NA
TGCGCCAGCAGCTCCGGAGGGGCTATCCCAACTGAAGCTTTCTTT
CASSSGGAIPTEAFF